This T cell receptor (beta chain) was recorded in a study of blood T cell repertoires in COVID-19. V was pared by 5 bases and J by 0 bases, with 10 bases between. The CDR3 loop spans 14 amino acids. Germline loops: CDR1 LNHNV, CDR2 YYDKDF (reference sequence). Libraries were prepared by immunoSEQ multiplex PCR; TCRdb keeps only in-frame clonotypes and omits some of them. The repertoire holds tens of thousands of clones, roughly 88% seen once, with approximately 14% in the top ten. V gene TRBV15 combines with J gene TRBJ1-1, with D hard to call. Sequenced sample: peripheral blood. The sequence derives from a human donor in a cohort sampled during active COVID-19. CDR3 sequence reads: CATSRRAVNTEAFF. In nucleotides, the CDR3 is TGTGCCACCAGCCGGAGGGCAGTGAACACTGAAGCTTTCTTT.